The present TCR beta chain was sequenced within a study of T cell responses to AZD1222 COVID-19 vaccine. Study-wide points: Spike-wide vaccine-associated CD4 TCRs dominated at 160-218 and 743-854.

As for this clone: Its cognate antigen is unknown.

Method: immunoSEQ multiplex PCR; TCRdb's copy keeps in-frame clones and lacks some. The top ten clones hold approximately 3.5% of a sample with some 150,000 clones, 92% of them seen once. CDR3 size: 18 residues. Germline V gene sequence: CDR1 MNHEY, CDR2 SVGEGT. V lost 0 bases and J lost 3, with 18 bases in between. The specimen was peripheral blood, collected 28 days after the second AZD1222 dose. The sequence was collected from an adult who received the AZD1222 COVID-19 vaccine. The chain employs TRBV6-2 or TRBV6-3 and TRBJ2-4, with D maybe TRBD1 (5 bases). The CDR3 reads CASSYSIVQGRGKNIQYF. The CDR3 bases are TGTGCCAGCAGTTACTCGATAGTTCAGGGAAGAGGCAAAAACATTCAGTACTTC.